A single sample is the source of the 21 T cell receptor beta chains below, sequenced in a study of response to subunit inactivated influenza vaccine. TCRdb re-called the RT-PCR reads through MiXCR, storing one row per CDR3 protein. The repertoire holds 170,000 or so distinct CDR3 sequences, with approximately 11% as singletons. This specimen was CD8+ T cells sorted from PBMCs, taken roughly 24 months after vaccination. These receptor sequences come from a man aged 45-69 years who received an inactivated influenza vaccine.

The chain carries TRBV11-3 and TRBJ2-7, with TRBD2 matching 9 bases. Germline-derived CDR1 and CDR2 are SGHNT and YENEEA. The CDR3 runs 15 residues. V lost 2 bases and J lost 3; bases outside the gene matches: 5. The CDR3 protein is CASSLYSSGDYEQYF. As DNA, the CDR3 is TGTGCCAGCAGCTTATATTCTAGCGGGGACTACGAGCAGTACTTC.

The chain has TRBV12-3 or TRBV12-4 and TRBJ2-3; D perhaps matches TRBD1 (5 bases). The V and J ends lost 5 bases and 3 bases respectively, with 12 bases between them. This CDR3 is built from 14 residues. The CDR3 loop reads CASSNRQITDTQYF. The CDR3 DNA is TGTGCCAGCAGTAACCGACAGATAACAGATACGCAGTATTTT.

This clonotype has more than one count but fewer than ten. The CDR3 region is CASSPKVTADYGYTF. The CDR3 DNA sequence: TGTGCCAGCTCACCGAAGGTGACAGCTGACTATGGCTACACCTTC. V gene TRBV18 combines with J gene TRBJ1-2; D is possibly TRBD1 (5 bases). Trimming shortened V by 3 bases and J by 3 bases, and 14 bases separated the two germline ends. This CDR3 is 15 amino acids long. CDR1 is KGHSH, CDR2 LQKENI, per germline.

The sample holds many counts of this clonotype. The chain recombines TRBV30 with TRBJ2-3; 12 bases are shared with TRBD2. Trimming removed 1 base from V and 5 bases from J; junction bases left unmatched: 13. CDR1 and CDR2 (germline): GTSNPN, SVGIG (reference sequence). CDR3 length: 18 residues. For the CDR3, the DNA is TGTGCCTGGAGTGGTCACGAGACTAGCGGGAGATACGGAGATACGCAGTATTTT. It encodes CAWSGHETSGRYGDTQYF.

CDR3 residues: CSAVDPSGDEQYF. The CDR3 region has the DNA TGCAGCGCTGTTGACCCCTCAGGGGACGAGCAGTACTTC. The chain recombines TRBV29-1 with TRBJ2-7, with D perhaps matching TRBD1 (6 bases). The V end lost 7 bases, the J end lost 5 bases, and 18 bases lay between the germline ends. Germline V gene data show CDR1 as SQVTM and CDR2 as ANQGSEA. The CDR3 is 13 amino acids.

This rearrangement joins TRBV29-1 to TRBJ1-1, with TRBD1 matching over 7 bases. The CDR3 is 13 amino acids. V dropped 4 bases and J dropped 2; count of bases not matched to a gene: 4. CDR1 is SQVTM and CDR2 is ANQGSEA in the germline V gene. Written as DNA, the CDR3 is TGCAGCGTTGGACAGGGTCTCAACACTGAAGCTTTCTTT. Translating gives CSVGQGLNTEAFF.

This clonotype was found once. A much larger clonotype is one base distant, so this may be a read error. The CDR3 bases are TGCGCCAGCAGCCGCGGCAGGGGGACCTACTATGAGCAGTTCTTC. This gives the protein CASSRGRGTYYEQFF. This chain links TRBV4-3 with TRBJ2-1; 7 positions match TRBD1. CDR3 length: 15 residues. CDR1 is LGHNA, CDR2 YSLEER, per germline.

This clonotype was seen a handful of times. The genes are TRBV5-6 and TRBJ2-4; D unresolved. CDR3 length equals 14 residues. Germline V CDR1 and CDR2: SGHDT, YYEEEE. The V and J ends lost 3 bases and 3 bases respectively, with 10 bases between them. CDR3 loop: CASSWTHFKNIQYF. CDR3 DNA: TGTGCCAGCAGCTGGACCCATTTCAAAAACATTCAGTACTTC.

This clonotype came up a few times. CDR3 sequence: CASSPQSYEQYF. CDR3 nucleotides: TGCGCCAGCAGCCCACAATCCTACGAGCAGTACTTC. The V and J genes are TRBV5-1 and TRBJ2-7; no reliable D call. The CDR3 totals 12 residues. V lost 4 bases to trimming and J lost 1 base, with 6 bases between them. CDR1 is SGHRS and CDR2 is YFSETQ in the germline V gene.

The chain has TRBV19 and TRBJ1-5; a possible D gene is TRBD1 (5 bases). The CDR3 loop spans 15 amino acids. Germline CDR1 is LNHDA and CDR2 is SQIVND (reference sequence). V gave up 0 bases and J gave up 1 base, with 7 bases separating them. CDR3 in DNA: TGTGCCAGTAGTATAGATCCAGGGAGCAATCAGCCCCAGCATTTT. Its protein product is CASSIDPGSNQPQHF.

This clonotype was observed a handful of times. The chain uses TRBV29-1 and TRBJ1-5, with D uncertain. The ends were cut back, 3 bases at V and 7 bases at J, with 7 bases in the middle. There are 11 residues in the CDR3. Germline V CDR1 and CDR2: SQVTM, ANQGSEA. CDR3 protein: CSVDSGQPQHF. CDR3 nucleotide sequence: TGCAGCGTTGATTCCGGCCAGCCCCAGCATTTT.

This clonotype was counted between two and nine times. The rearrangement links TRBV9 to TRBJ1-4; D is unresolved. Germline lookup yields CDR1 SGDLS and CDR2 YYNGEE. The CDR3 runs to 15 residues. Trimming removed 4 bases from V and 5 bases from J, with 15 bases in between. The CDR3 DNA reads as TGTGCCAGCAGCACATCAGGATTTCCCAATGAAAAACTGTTTTTT. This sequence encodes CASSTSGFPNEKLFF.

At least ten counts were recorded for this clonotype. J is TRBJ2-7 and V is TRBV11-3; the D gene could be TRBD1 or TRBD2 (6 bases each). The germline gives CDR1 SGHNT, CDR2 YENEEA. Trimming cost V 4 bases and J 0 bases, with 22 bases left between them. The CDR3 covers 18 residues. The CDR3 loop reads CASSSFLSIGGSSYEQYF. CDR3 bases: TGTGCCAGCAGCTCCTTCCTTTCAATAGGGGGGAGCTCCTACGAGCAGTACTTC.

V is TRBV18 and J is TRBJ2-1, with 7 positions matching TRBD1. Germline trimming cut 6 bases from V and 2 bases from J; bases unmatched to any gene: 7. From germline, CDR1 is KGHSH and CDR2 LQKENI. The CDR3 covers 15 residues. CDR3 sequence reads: CASSPGQWPYNEQFF. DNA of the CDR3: TGTGCCAGCTCGCCGGGACAGTGGCCCTACAATGAGCAGTTCTTC.

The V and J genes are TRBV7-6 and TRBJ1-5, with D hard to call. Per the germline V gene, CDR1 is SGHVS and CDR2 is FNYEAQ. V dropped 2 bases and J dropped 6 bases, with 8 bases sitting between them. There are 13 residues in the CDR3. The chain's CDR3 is CASSLRTSQPQHF. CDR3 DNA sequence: TGTGCCAGCAGCTTAAGGACGTCTCAGCCCCAGCATTTT.

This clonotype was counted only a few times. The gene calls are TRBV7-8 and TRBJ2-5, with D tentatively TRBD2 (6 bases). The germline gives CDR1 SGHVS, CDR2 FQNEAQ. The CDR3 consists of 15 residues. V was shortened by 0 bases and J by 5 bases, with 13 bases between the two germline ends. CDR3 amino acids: CASSLAFGSLETQYF. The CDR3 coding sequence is TGTGCCAGCAGCTTAGCATTCGGGAGTCTGGAGACCCAGTACTTC.

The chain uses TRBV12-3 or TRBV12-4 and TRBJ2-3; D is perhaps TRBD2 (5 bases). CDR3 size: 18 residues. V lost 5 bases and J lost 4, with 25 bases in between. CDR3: CASSPSRGLGWSADTQYF. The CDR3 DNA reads TGTGCCAGCAGTCCGAGCCGCGGGTTGGGGTGGAGCGCAGATACGCAGTATTTT.

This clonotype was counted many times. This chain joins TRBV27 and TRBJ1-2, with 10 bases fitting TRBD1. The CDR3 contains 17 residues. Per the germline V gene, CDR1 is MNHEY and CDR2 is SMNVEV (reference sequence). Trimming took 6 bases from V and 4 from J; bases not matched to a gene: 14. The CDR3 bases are TGTGCCAGCAGCCGACAGGGGGCGGGCATTGCTGGCTATGGCTACACCTTC. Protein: CASSRQGAGIAGYGYTF.

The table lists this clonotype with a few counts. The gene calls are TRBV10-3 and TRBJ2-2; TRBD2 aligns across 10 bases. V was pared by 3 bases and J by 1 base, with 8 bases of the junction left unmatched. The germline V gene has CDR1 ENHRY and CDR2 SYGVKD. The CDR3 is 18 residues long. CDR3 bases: TGTGCCATCAGTGATTTTCTAGCGGGAGCAATGAACACCGGGGAGCTGTTTTTT. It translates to CAISDFLAGAMNTGELFF.

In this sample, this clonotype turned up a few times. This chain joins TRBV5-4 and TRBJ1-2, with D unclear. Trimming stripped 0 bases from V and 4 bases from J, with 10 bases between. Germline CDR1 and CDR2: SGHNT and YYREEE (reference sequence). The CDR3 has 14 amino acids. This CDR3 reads CASSLEGSPYGYTF. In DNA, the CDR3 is TGTGCCAGCAGCTTGGAGGGCAGCCCCTATGGCTACACCTTC.

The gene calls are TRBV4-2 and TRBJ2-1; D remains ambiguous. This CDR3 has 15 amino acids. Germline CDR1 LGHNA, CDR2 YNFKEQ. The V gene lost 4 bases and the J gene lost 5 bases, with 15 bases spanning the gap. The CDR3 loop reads CASSPGDLTDNEQFF. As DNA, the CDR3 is TGTGCCAGCAGCCCTGGCGACCTGACCGACAATGAGCAGTTCTTC.